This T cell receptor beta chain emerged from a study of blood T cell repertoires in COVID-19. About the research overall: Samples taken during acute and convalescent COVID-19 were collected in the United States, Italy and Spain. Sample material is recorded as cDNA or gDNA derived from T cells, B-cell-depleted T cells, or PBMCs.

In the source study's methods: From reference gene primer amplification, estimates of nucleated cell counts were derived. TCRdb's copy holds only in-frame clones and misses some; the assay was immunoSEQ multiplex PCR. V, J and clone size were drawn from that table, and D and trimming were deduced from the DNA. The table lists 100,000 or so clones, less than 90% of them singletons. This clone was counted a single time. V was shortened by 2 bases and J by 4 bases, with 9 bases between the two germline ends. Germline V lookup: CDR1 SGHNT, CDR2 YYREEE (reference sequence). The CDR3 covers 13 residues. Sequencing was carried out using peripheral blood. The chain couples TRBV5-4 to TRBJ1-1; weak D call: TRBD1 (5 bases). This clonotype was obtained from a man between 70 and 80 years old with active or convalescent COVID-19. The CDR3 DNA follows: TGTGCCAGCAGCTTTACGGGGGGCACTGAAGCTTTCTTT. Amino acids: CASSFTGGTEAFF.